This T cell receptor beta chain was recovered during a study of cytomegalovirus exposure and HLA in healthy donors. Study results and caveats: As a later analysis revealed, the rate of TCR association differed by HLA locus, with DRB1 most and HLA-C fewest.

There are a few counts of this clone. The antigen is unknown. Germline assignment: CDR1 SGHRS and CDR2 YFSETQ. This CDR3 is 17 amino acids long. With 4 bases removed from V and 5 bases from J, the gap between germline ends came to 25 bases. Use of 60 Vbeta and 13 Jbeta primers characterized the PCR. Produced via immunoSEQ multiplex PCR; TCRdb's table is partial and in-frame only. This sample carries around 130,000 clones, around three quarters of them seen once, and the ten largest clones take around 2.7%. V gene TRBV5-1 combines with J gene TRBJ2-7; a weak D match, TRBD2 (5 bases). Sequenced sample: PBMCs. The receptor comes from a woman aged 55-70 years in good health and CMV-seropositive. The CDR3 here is CASSTRAFSSRPHEQYF. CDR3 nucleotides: TGCGCCAGCAGCACGCGGGCCTTCAGTTCGCGACCCCACGAGCAGTACTTC.